These 14 T cell receptor beta chains share one sample of origin, sequenced in a study of human T cells and chemical hapten exposure. Each CDR3 protein is one row after TCRdb ran MiXCR on the RACE reads. The sample records 300,000 to 400,000 distinct CDR3 sequences, 4.5% to 5.5% being singletons. Time point indicated: pre-sensitization, week 0. As for treatment: therapeutic diphenylcyclopropenone sensitization with weekly scalp DPC. The sample was whole blood, taken in connection with sensitization to the hapten diphenylcyclopropenone (DPC). The origin of the receptors is a woman aged 45-65 years with alopecia areata. Some clones in this sample may be carry-over from other donors' samples.

CDR3 amino acids: CASSTDPRSSYEQYF. CDR3 DNA sequence: TGTGCCAGCAGTACCGACCCGAGGAGCTCCTACGAGCAGTACTTC. The rearrangement joins TRBV12-3 or TRBV12-4 to TRBJ2-7; D is undetermined. With 5 bases removed from V and 0 bases from J, the gap between germline ends came to 14 bases. The CDR3 runs 15 residues.

This clonotype turned up a few times. V is TRBV19 and J is TRBJ2-4; 7 nucleotides align to TRBD1. Germline CDR1 is LNHDA and CDR2 is SQIVND (reference sequence). The CDR3 length is 15 residues. Losses at the gene ends were 6 bases for V and 2 bases for J; bases not matched to a gene: 7. CDR3 residues: CASSTGEASKNIQYF. For the CDR3, the DNA is TGTGCCAGTAGCACAGGGGAAGCCTCCAAAAACATTCAGTACTTC.

This clonotype has more than one count but fewer than ten. J is TRBJ1-1 and V is TRBV6-1; D gene ambiguous. This CDR3 comprises 13 residues. Per germline, CDR1 MNHNS and CDR2 SASEGT. Trimming left V 6 bases short and J 5 bases short, with 13 bases between. CDR3 DNA: TGTGCCAGCAGCTTTCGAAAAGGGACTGAAGCTTTCTTT. This codes for CASSFRKGTEAFF.

This sequence joins TRBV7-2 and TRBJ2-1, with TRBD2 matching over 8 bases. The CDR3 contains 16 residues. J was trimmed by 10 bases and V by 2 bases; bases with no gene match: 13. Germline V gene lookup returns CDR1 SGHTA and CDR2 FQGNSA. CDR3 nucleotides: TGTGCCAGCAGCTTAAGCCTAGCGGGCGGAAAAAGGGAGCAGTTCTTC. It translates to CASSLSLAGGKREQFF.

This clonotype was counted between two and nine times. The DNA of the CDR3 is TGTGCCACCGGGTCGGGACAGGGGAATGAGCAGTTCTTC. This sequence encodes CATGSGQGNEQFF. This rearrangement joins TRBV10-3 to TRBJ2-1; TRBD1 matches at 10 bases. Germline V gene lookup returns CDR1 ENHRY and CDR2 SYGVKD. The V gene end was trimmed by 10 bases and the J gene end by 7 bases; junction bases not matched to a gene: 7. The CDR3 is 13 residues long.

CDR3 DNA: TGTGCCAGCAGCCTTACGGGGTGGGATCAGCCCCAGCATTTT. Its protein product is CASSLTGWDQPQHF. The chain has TRBV28 and TRBJ1-5, with unresolved D. V shed 6 bases and J shed 5 bases, with 14 bases lying between them. The CDR3 runs to 14 residues. Germline assignment: CDR1 MDHEN and CDR2 SYDVKM.

This clonotype has at least ten counts. This rearrangement joins TRBV20-1 to TRBJ2-3; TRBD2 aligns across 8 bases. The V gene's germline CDR1 is DFQATT and CDR2 SNEGSKA (reference sequence). The V gene end was trimmed by 5 bases and the J gene end by 0 bases; junction bases not matched to a gene: 10. This CDR3 has 16 residues. CDR3 bases: TGCAGTGCTTCTCAGGCTAGCGGGCCTAGCACAGATACGCAGTATTTT. Translated, it gives CSASQASGPSTDTQYF.

This rearrangement joins TRBV4-3 to TRBJ1-2; 7 bases are shared with TRBD1. Per the germline V gene, CDR1 is LGHNA and CDR2 is YSLEER. The CDR3 is 16 amino acids. V was pared by 1 base and J by 4 bases, with 9 bases of the junction left unmatched. The CDR3 loop is CASSQVRDSDFYGYTF. DNA for the CDR3: TGCGCCAGCAGCCAAGTTAGGGACAGCGACTTCTATGGCTACACCTTC.

This clonotype was seen ten or more times. The chain employs TRBV4-3 and TRBJ2-5, with TRBD2 matching 9 bases. Germline CDR1 reads LGHNA; CDR2 reads YSLEER. This CDR3 is built from 16 residues. V gave up 0 bases and J gave up 4 bases; unmatched junction bases: 6. DNA for the CDR3: TGCGCCAGCAGCCAAGATCTTAGCGGGAGAGGAGAGACCCAGTACTTC. The encoded protein is CASSQDLSGRGETQYF.

This clonotype was counted at least ten times. The chain joins TRBV5-3 to TRBJ1-1, with 8 nucleotides matching TRBD1. TRBV5-3 is given ORF status, its function remaining uncertain. Unmatched junction bases numbered 11, after V lost 4 bases and J lost 0 bases. The CDR3 length is 17 residues. The CDR3 loop reads CARSKLTGAIMNTEAFF. In nucleotides, the CDR3 is TGTGCCAGAAGCAAGTTGACAGGGGCCATCATGAACACTGAAGCTTTCTTT.

This clonotype was seen repeatedly, ten times or more. The chain employs TRBV7-6 and TRBJ2-7; D unresolved. The length of the CDR3 is 13 residues. V gave up 4 bases and J gave up 1 base, with 8 bases separating them. CDR1 and CDR2 (germline): SGHVS, FNYEAQ. The CDR3 loop reads CASSSTTSYEQYF. As DNA, the CDR3 is TGTGCCAGCAGCTCGACCACATCCTACGAGCAGTACTTC. The full variable domain, its missing parts supplied by reference TRBV7-6 and TRBJ2-7, is GAGVSQSPRYKVTKRGQDVALRCDPISGHVSLYWYRQALGQGPEFLTYFNYEAQQDKSGLPNDRFSAERPEGSISTLTIQRTEQRDSAMYRCASSSTTSYEQYFGPGTRLTVT.

This chain joins TRBV21-1 and TRBJ2-7; the table's D call of TRBD1 was not tested on the DNA. TRBV21-1 is a pseudogene locus. CDR3 length equals 15 residues. CDR3 amino acids: CASSRGRARSHEQYF. The CDR3 nucleotides read TGTGCCAGCAGCAGGGGCCGGGCTAGGTCCCACGAGCAGTACTTC.

This clonotype showed up just a few times. V is TRBV5-1 and J is TRBJ2-3, with 11 bases fitting TRBD2. The V gene end was trimmed by 3 bases and the J gene end by 2 bases; junction bases not matched to a gene: 5. CDR3 length: 16 amino acids. Germline V gene lookup returns CDR1 SGHRS and CDR2 YFSETQ. CDR3: CASSSGLAEPTDTQYF. In DNA, the CDR3 is TGCGCCAGCAGCTCGGGACTAGCGGAACCCACAGATACGCAGTATTTT.

This clonotype was counted only a few times. The V call is TRBV28, the J call TRBJ1-4; no reliable D call. The CDR3 is 14 amino acids. Germline V gene data show CDR1 as MDHEN and CDR2 as SYDVKM. V was clipped by 2 bases and J by 5 bases, with 9 bases between them. The CDR3 DNA follows: TGTGCCAGCAGTTTAAGAAGAGGGAATGAAAAACTGTTTTTT. Translating gives CASSLRRGNEKLFF.